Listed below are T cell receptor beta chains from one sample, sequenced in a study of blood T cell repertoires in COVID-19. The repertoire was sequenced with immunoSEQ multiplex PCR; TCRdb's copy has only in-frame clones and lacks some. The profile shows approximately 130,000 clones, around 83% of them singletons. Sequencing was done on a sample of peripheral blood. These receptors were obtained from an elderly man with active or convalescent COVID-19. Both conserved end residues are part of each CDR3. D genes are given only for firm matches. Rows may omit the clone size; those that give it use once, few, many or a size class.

CDR3 DNA: TGTGCCAGCAGCTTCTACCGACAGGGAAACTATGGCTACACCTTC
CDR3 protein: CASSFYRQGNYGYTF
J gene: TRBJ1-2
V gene: TRBV7-2
clone size: NA
D gene: TRBD1

CDR3 DNA: TGTGCCAGCAGCTTAGGGGGCGATTCAGATACGCAGTATTTT
CDR3 protein: CASSLGGDSDTQYF
J gene: TRBJ2-3
V gene: TRBV11-2
clone size: once
D gene: NA

CDR3 DNA: TGTGCCAGCAGTTTGGGACAGGGCGACAGGAGTGAAAAACTGTTTTTT
CDR3 protein: CASSLGQGDRSEKLFF
J gene: TRBJ1-4
V gene: TRBV5-5
clone size: once
D gene: TRBD1

CDR3 DNA: TGTGCCAGCACCCCCTCCCGGAGGGGGGGGACGTTCCAAGAGACCCAGTACTTC
CDR3 protein: CASTPSRRGGTFQETQYF
J gene: TRBJ2-5
V gene: TRBV27
clone size: NA
D gene: NA

CDR3 DNA: TGTGCCAGCAGCCCCAACAGGGACGAGCAGTACTTC
CDR3 protein: CASSPNRDEQYF
J gene: TRBJ2-7
V gene: TRBV28
clone size: NA
D gene: NA

CDR3 DNA: TGTGCCAGCAGCTTAGGGTACAGGAACACTGAAGCTTTCTTT
CDR3 protein: CASSLGYRNTEAFF
J gene: TRBJ1-1
V gene: TRBV11-2
clone size: few
D gene: NA

CDR3 DNA: TGTGCCAGCAGTTTTTACTATGAGCAGTTCTTC
CDR3 protein: CASSFYYEQFF
J gene: TRBJ2-1
V gene: TRBV12-3/TRBV12-4
clone size: NA
D gene: NA

CDR3 DNA: TGTGCCAGTAGTACCGGGACACCTAATCAGCCCCAGCATTTT
CDR3 protein: CASSTGTPNQPQHF
J gene: TRBJ1-5
V gene: TRBV19
clone size: NA
D gene: NA

CDR3 DNA: TGTGCCAGCAGTGGCCTCCGGGACAGGGGGCAGGGATATGGCTACACCTTC
CDR3 protein: CASSGLRDRGQGYGYTF
J gene: TRBJ1-2
V gene: TRBV28
clone size: NA
D gene: TRBD1

CDR3 DNA: TGTGCCAGCAGCCGGGACAGGAACACCGGGGAGCTGTTTTTT
CDR3 protein: CASSRDRNTGELFF
J gene: TRBJ2-2
V gene: TRBV11-1
clone size: NA
D gene: TRBD1

CDR3 DNA: TGTGCCAGCAGTTCAGGGACAGCCGGAAACACCATATATTTT
CDR3 protein: CASSSGTAGNTIYF
J gene: TRBJ1-3
V gene: TRBV6-5
clone size: NA
D gene: TRBD1

CDR3 DNA: TGTGCCAGCAGTTTCCAGGGGCCGATAAACACTGAAGCTTTCTTT
CDR3 protein: CASSFQGPINTEAFF
J gene: TRBJ1-1
V gene: TRBV27
clone size: NA
D gene: NA

CDR3 DNA: TGTGCCAGCAGCCCCCGGGAGGGGTTCTATAGCAATCAGCCCCAGCATTTT
CDR3 protein: CASSPREGFYSNQPQHF
J gene: TRBJ1-5
V gene: TRBV7-8
clone size: NA
D gene: NA

CDR3 DNA: TGTGCCACCAGTGTTCCGGGCTACAATGAGCAGTTCTTC
CDR3 protein: CATSVPGYNEQFF
J gene: TRBJ2-1
V gene: TRBV24-1
clone size: NA
D gene: NA

CDR3 DNA: TGTGCCAGCGTAGGAGCGGAGGGGCGGGTCACCGGGGAGCTGTTTTTT
CDR3 protein: CASVGAEGRVTGELFF
J gene: TRBJ2-2
V gene: TRBV2
clone size: NA
D gene: NA

CDR3 DNA: TGTGCCACCAGTGATGCAGGGAGGAGTAACTATGGCTACACCTTC
CDR3 protein: CATSDAGRSNYGYTF
J gene: TRBJ1-2
V gene: TRBV24-1
clone size: many
D gene: NA

CDR3 DNA: TGTGCCAGCAGCCGACTAGGCGAGCAGTACTTC
CDR3 protein: CASSRLGEQYF
J gene: TRBJ2-7
V gene: TRBV7-8
clone size: NA
D gene: NA

CDR3 DNA: TGTGCCAGCACCAGGGGGCGAAGCACCGGGGAGCTGTTTTTT
CDR3 protein: CASTRGRSTGELFF
J gene: TRBJ2-2
V gene: TRBV6-5
clone size: NA
D gene: TRBD1

CDR3 DNA: TGTGCCAGCAGAACAGACCGGGACAGTAATGGAAAACTGTTTTTT
CDR3 protein: CASRTDRDSNGKLFF
J gene: TRBJ1-4
V gene: TRBV28
clone size: NA
D gene: TRBD1

CDR3 DNA: TGCAGCGTGCAGGACACTCAAGGGGATTCACCCCTCCACTTT
CDR3 protein: CSVQDTQGDSPLHF
J gene: TRBJ1-6
V gene: TRBV29-1
clone size: NA
D gene: NA

CDR3 DNA: TGTGCCAGTACCCACAGGGTAGGGTCTGAAGCTTTCTTT
CDR3 protein: CASTHRVGSEAFF
J gene: TRBJ1-1
V gene: TRBV19
clone size: NA
D gene: NA

CDR3 DNA: TGTGCCAGTAGACTTACAGGGGGAGAGACCCAGTACTTC
CDR3 protein: CASRLTGGETQYF
J gene: TRBJ2-5
V gene: TRBV19
clone size: once
D gene: TRBD1

CDR3 DNA: TGCAGCGACGGACAGGGAGCTGGCTACACCTTC
CDR3 protein: CSDGQGAGYTF
J gene: TRBJ1-2
V gene: TRBV29-1
clone size: once
D gene: TRBD1

CDR3 DNA: TGTGCCAGTGGGGGGAATCAGCCCCAGCATTTT
CDR3 protein: CASGGNQPQHF
J gene: TRBJ1-5
V gene: TRBV19
clone size: NA
D gene: NA

CDR3 DNA: TGTGCCATCAGTTGGGGGCAGACCTACGAGCAGTACTTC
CDR3 protein: CAISWGQTYEQYF
J gene: TRBJ2-7
V gene: TRBV10-3
clone size: NA
D gene: NA

CDR3 DNA: TGCAGCGTTGAAGATCTGGACACCTACGAGCAGTACTTC
CDR3 protein: CSVEDLDTYEQYF
J gene: TRBJ2-7
V gene: TRBV29-1
clone size: NA
D gene: NA

CDR3 DNA: TGTGCCACCTCCGGGGATCACGGTGAAAAACTGTTTTTT
CDR3 protein: CATSGDHGEKLFF
J gene: TRBJ1-4
V gene: TRBV19
clone size: NA
D gene: NA

CDR3 DNA: TGTGCCAGCAGCTCGGGACAGGCTAATGAAAAACTGTTTTTT
CDR3 protein: CASSSGQANEKLFF
J gene: TRBJ1-4
V gene: TRBV11-2
clone size: few
D gene: TRBD1

CDR3 DNA: TGCGCCAGCAGCTACTCGACAATACCCGAGCAGTACTTC
CDR3 protein: CASSYSTIPEQYF
J gene: TRBJ2-7
V gene: TRBV5-1
clone size: NA
D gene: NA

CDR3 DNA: TGTGCCAGCAGTGACTCGGGTGCCGCCTACGAGCAGTACTTC
CDR3 protein: CASSDSGAAYEQYF
J gene: TRBJ2-7
V gene: TRBV2
clone size: NA
D gene: NA

CDR3 DNA: TGTGCCTCTTTCTCGGGCTACACCTTC
CDR3 protein: CASFSGYTF
J gene: TRBJ1-2
V gene: TRBV2
clone size: NA
D gene: NA

CDR3 DNA: TGTGCCAGCAGTTACGACTCTGGTGGGACTAATGAAAAACTGTTTTTT
CDR3 protein: CASSYDSGGTNEKLFF
J gene: TRBJ1-4
V gene: TRBV6-5
clone size: few
D gene: NA

CDR3 DNA: TGTGCCAGCAGAGAGACTAAATACTTCTACAATGAGCAGTTCTTC
CDR3 protein: CASRETKYFYNEQFF
J gene: TRBJ2-1
V gene: TRBV21-1
clone size: NA
D gene: NA

CDR3 DNA: TGTGCCAGCAGCTTCCAGGGGGCCTCTGGGGCCAACGTCCTGACTTTC
CDR3 protein: CASSFQGASGANVLTF
J gene: TRBJ2-6
V gene: TRBV7-8
clone size: NA
D gene: TRBD1

CDR3 DNA: TGTGCCAGCAGCGTAGGCGGGGGGGACCAGGAGACCCAGTACTTC
CDR3 protein: CASSVGGGDQETQYF
J gene: TRBJ2-5
V gene: TRBV9
clone size: NA
D gene: TRBD2

CDR3 DNA: TGTGCCAGCAGTCTGGGGCAGGGTTTCCGCGAGCAGTACTTC
CDR3 protein: CASSLGQGFREQYF
J gene: TRBJ2-7
V gene: TRBV27
clone size: NA
D gene: NA

CDR3 DNA: TGCAGCGTTGAACGCCCGGGGGATACGCAGTATTTT
CDR3 protein: CSVERPGDTQYF
J gene: TRBJ2-3
V gene: TRBV29-1
clone size: NA
D gene: NA

CDR3 DNA: TGTGCCAGCAGCAAATTGTGGGGGGAGGGGACCCAGTACTTC
CDR3 protein: CASSKLWGEGTQYF
J gene: TRBJ2-5
V gene: TRBV7-2
clone size: NA
D gene: TRBD2

CDR3 DNA: TGTGCCAGCAGCTACGCCAGGGGGGAGCTGTTTTTT
CDR3 protein: CASSYARGELFF
J gene: TRBJ2-2
V gene: TRBV6-5
clone size: NA
D gene: NA

CDR3 DNA: TGTGCCAGCAGTTTGCACCGAGGCACTGAAGCTTTCTTT
CDR3 protein: CASSLHRGTEAFF
J gene: TRBJ1-1
V gene: TRBV27
clone size: NA
D gene: NA

CDR3 DNA: TGTGCCAGTGGAGGGCGGAACCAAGAGACCCAGTACTTC
CDR3 protein: CASGGRNQETQYF
J gene: TRBJ2-5
V gene: TRBV28
clone size: NA
D gene: NA

CDR3 DNA: TGTGCCAGCAGCGATCAGGCACAGAGCAATCAGCCCCAGCATTTT
CDR3 protein: CASSDQAQSNQPQHF
J gene: TRBJ1-5
V gene: TRBV25-1
clone size: NA
D gene: NA

CDR3 DNA: TGTGCCTTGGACGGAGGGGGCGGCCAGCCCCAGCATTTT
CDR3 protein: CALDGGGGQPQHF
J gene: TRBJ1-5
V gene: TRBV30
clone size: NA
D gene: TRBD1

CDR3 DNA: TGTGCCAGCAGTACCTCCGATCGGGGATGGACCCAGTACTTC
CDR3 protein: CASSTSDRGWTQYF
J gene: TRBJ2-5
V gene: TRBV27
clone size: NA
D gene: NA

CDR3 DNA: TGTGCCAGTAGTCACATAGACGGAGACAATCAGCCCCAGCATTTT
CDR3 protein: CASSHIDGDNQPQHF
J gene: TRBJ1-5
V gene: TRBV19
clone size: NA
D gene: NA

CDR3 DNA: TGTGCCAGCAGCTTAGCAACTAGCGGGGGGGCAGAGGAGACCCAGTACTTC
CDR3 protein: CASSLATSGGAEETQYF
J gene: TRBJ2-5
V gene: TRBV7-6
clone size: once
D gene: TRBD2

CDR3 DNA: TGTGCCAGCAGCCACGGACAGGTCAGTAGCAGCTATGGCTACACCTTC
CDR3 protein: CASSHGQVSSSYGYTF
J gene: TRBJ1-2
V gene: TRBV5-4
clone size: few
D gene: TRBD1

CDR3 DNA: TGTGCCAGCAGTCTAGGGACAGGGGGTATCAAAGAGACCCAGTACTTC
CDR3 protein: CASSLGTGGIKETQYF
J gene: TRBJ2-5
V gene: TRBV27
clone size: NA
D gene: TRBD1

CDR3 DNA: TGTGCCAGCAGCTCCCGGGACACCCTACTGAACACTGAAGCTTTCTTT
CDR3 protein: CASSSRDTLLNTEAFF
J gene: TRBJ1-1
V gene: TRBV7-8
clone size: few
D gene: NA

CDR3 DNA: TGTGCCAGCTCACCCCCACAGTCGTTCGAGCAGTACTTC
CDR3 protein: CASSPPQSFEQYF
J gene: TRBJ2-7
V gene: TRBV18
clone size: NA
D gene: NA

CDR3 DNA: TGCAGTGCTAGTAGGGGGGGTTTGGGCTACACCTTC
CDR3 protein: CSASRGGLGYTF
J gene: TRBJ1-2
V gene: TRBV20-1
clone size: NA
D gene: NA

CDR3 DNA: TGTGCCAGCAGCTCGACTAGCAACTCCTACAATGAGCAGTTCTTC
CDR3 protein: CASSSTSNSYNEQFF
J gene: TRBJ2-1
V gene: TRBV7-2
clone size: NA
D gene: TRBD2

CDR3 DNA: TGTGCCAGCTGTACCAGGGGGTCCACCTGCTTCTTT
CDR3 protein: CASCTRGSTCFF
J gene: TRBJ1-1
V gene: TRBV5-6
clone size: NA
D gene: TRBD1

CDR3 DNA: TGTGCCAGCAGCTTAGGTGGGACATGGGATACGCAGTATTTT
CDR3 protein: CASSLGGTWDTQYF
J gene: TRBJ2-3
V gene: TRBV7-2
clone size: NA
D gene: NA